This is a list of T cell receptor beta chains from one sample in a study of cytomegalovirus exposure and HLA in healthy donors. The method was immunoSEQ multiplex PCR; TCRdb's version includes in-frame clones alone and lacks a portion of them. The table includes roughly 120,000 clones, about 91% detected once. The specimen sequenced was PBMCs. These TCRs come from a man younger than 30 in good health and CMV-seronegative. The CDR3 runs from the conserved cysteine through the conserved F or W. The order of the fields is clone size, J gene, V gene, D gene, CDR3 DNA, CDR3 protein. A D gene is named only where the DNA matches it firmly. Clone size, where shown, is once, few, many, or a class for clones that have expanded.

>once|TRBJ2-7|TRBV10-3|TRBD1
TGTGCCATCAGGGGACAGGGGACCTACGAGCAGTACTTC
CAIRGQGTYEQYF
>.|TRBJ1-1|TRBV9|.
TGTGCCAGCAGCCCCGCAGGGTACACTGAAGCTTTCTTT
CASSPAGYTEAFF
>.|TRBJ2-3|TRBV5-1|TRBD2
TGCGCCAGCAGCTTGTTTACTAGCGGGAGCACAGATACGCAGTATTTT
CASSLFTSGSTDTQYF
>.|TRBJ2-1|TRBV4-1|.
TGCGCCAGCAGCCAAGCCGGGACCTACAATGAGCAGTTCTTC
CASSQAGTYNEQFF
>.|TRBJ1-5|TRBV4-1|TRBD1
TGCGCCAGCAGCCAATCGACAGGGTCCAATCAGCCCCAGCATTTT
CASSQSTGSNQPQHF
>.|TRBJ1-1|TRBV5-1|.
TGCGCCAGCTTCGAATTAGGGGCGGACACTGAAGCTTTCTTT
CASFELGADTEAFF
>.|TRBJ1-2|TRBV11-2|.
TGTGCCAGCAGCTCCACTGACAGCCCCTATGGCTACACCTTC
CASSSTDSPYGYTF
>.|TRBJ2-5|TRBV5-1|TRBD2
TGCGCCAGCAGCTTGGGATGGGAGGGAGAGACCCAGTACTTC
CASSLGWEGETQYF
>.|TRBJ1-3|TRBV7-4|TRBD1
TGTGCCAGCCCCCGGGACAGAGGATCTTACTCTGGAAACACCATATATTTT
CASPRDRGSYSGNTIYF
>.|TRBJ2-2|TRBV9|.
TGTGCCAGCAGCGTATACAGCCTCCAAGCGAACACCGGGGAGCTGTTTTTT
CASSVYSLQANTGELFF
>.|TRBJ2-7|TRBV18|.
TGTGCCAGCTCACCATCGGGGGGCGCGTTTTGGCAGTACTTC
CASSPSGGAFWQYF
>few|TRBJ1-2|TRBV4-3|.
TGCGCCAGCAGCCATTCAAACTATGGCTACACCTTC
CASSHSNYGYTF
>.|TRBJ2-2|TRBV30|.
TGTGCCTACAGGATTTTCGTCACCGGGGAGCTGTTTTTT
CAYRIFVTGELFF
>.|TRBJ2-2|TRBV6-1|.
TGTGCCAGCAGTGTAGGGCAGGGGAGTACCGGGGAGCTGTTTTTT
CASSVGQGSTGELFF
>once|TRBJ2-3|TRBV30|.
TGTGCCTGGAGGATCGGGGTGACAGATACGCAGTATTTT
CAWRIGVTDTQYF
>.|TRBJ1-1|TRBV29-1|TRBD1
TGCAGCGTGAGGACAGGGGGCGGAACTGAAGCTTTCTTT
CSVRTGGGTEAFF
>.|TRBJ1-1|TRBV2|TRBD1
TGTGCCAGCGGGAGGGGACAGGTCAACACTGAAGCTTTCTTT
CASGRGQVNTEAFF
>.|TRBJ2-2|TRBV5-8|TRBD1
TGTGCCAGCAGCTTGTACGGGACAGGGAACACCGGGGAGCTGTTTTTT
CASSLYGTGNTGELFF
>once|TRBJ1-4|TRBV29-1|.
TGCAGCGTTGTACCGGGGACAACTAATGAAAAACTGTTTTTT
CSVVPGTTNEKLFF
>.|TRBJ1-4|TRBV27|.
TGTGCCAGCAGTCACATCGGGTTTACCCAAAATGAAAAACTGTTTTTT
CASSHIGFTQNEKLFF
>.|TRBJ1-5|TRBV14|TRBD1
TGTGCCAGCAACCACCCCCAGGGGGCGGGAAATCAGCCCCAGCATTTT
CASNHPQGAGNQPQHF
>.|TRBJ2-3|TRBV25-1|TRBD2
TGTGCCAGCAGTGGGGGGACTAGCGGCACAGATACGCAGTATTTT
CASSGGTSGTDTQYF
>.|TRBJ2-1|TRBV19|TRBD1
TGTGCCACCGCCGACCGGGACAGAGACTACAATGAGCAGTTCTTC
CATADRDRDYNEQFF
>.|TRBJ2-7|TRBV11-3|TRBD2
TGTGCCAGCAGCTTAGATTTACTAGCGGGAGCCCAAGGCGAGCAGTACTTC
CASSLDLLAGAQGEQYF
>.|TRBJ2-7|TRBV27|.
TGTGCCAGCAGTTTATTCAGCTCCTACGAGCAGTACTTC
CASSLFSSYEQYF
>.|TRBJ2-7|TRBV27|TRBD1
TGTGCCAGCAGAACCGGGACAGGGGGCGCTGGCCACGAGCAGTACTTC
CASRTGTGGAGHEQYF
>.|TRBJ1-4|TRBV7-2|.
TGTGCCAGCAGCTTAGTAGGGGGTTCTAATGAAAAACTGTTTTTT
CASSLVGGSNEKLFF
>.|TRBJ2-3|TRBV7-9|.
TGTGCCAGCAGACCACCCCGGGAGTTCCCCACAGATACGCAGTATTTT
CASRPPREFPTDTQYF
>.|TRBJ2-5|TRBV18|TRBD1
TGTGCCAGCTCACCAGGACAGGGTTCCGAGACCCAGTACTTC
CASSPGQGSETQYF
>.|TRBJ2-7|TRBV28|TRBD1
TGTGCCAGCATTCGGGACAGCCCCTACGAGCAGTACTTC
CASIRDSPYEQYF
>.|TRBJ2-1|TRBV10-3|TRBD2
TGTGCCATCAGTGAGTCCGTAACTAGCGGGATCGGGGAGCAGTTCTTC
CAISESVTSGIGEQFF
>.|TRBJ2-2|TRBV7-6|TRBD2
TGTGCCAGCAGCTTAGCGCCGCTAGCGGGGACGAACACCGGGGAGCTGTTTTTT
CASSLAPLAGTNTGELFF
>once|TRBJ1-1|TRBV6-1|TRBD1
TGTGCCATCTCTGTCGCCGGGACAGGGGACACTGAAGCTTTCTTT
CAISVAGTGDTEAFF
>.|TRBJ2-2|TRBV12-2|.
TGTGCAAGTCGCCGGACAAGGAACACCGGGGAGCTGTTTTTT
CASRRTRNTGELFF
>.|TRBJ2-7|TRBV2|TRBD2
TGTGCCAGCACGGGTGGCCTAGGACTAGCGGGTAGCTACGAGCAGTACTTC
CASTGGLGLAGSYEQYF
>.|TRBJ2-7|TRBV7-2|TRBD1
TGTGCCAGCAGCCCAAGGACAGGGCCGACCTCCTACGAGCAGTACTTC
CASSPRTGPTSYEQYF
>.|TRBJ2-7|TRBV18|TRBD2
TGTGCCAGCTCACCACCGTGGGGGCCTAGCGGGGGATCCGTCACCTACGAGCAGTACTTC
CASSPPWGPSGGSVTYEQYF
>once|TRBJ2-3|TRBV5-1|.
TGCGCCAGCAGCGCAGGGACAACTCAAACAGATACGCAGTATTTT
CASSAGTTQTDTQYF
>.|TRBJ1-2|TRBV5-1|TRBD1
TGCGCCAGCAGCTTGTGGGGGGACAGATCTAACTATGGCTACACCTTC
CASSLWGDRSNYGYTF
>.|TRBJ2-1|TRBV28|TRBD1
TGTGCCAGCACAATTACGGGGACAGGCCATGAGCAGTTCTTC
CASTITGTGHEQFF
>.|TRBJ2-3|TRBV6-5|.
TGTGCCAGCGTTCAGTCAGATACGCAGTATTTT
CASVQSDTQYF
>.|TRBJ1-2|TRBV5-1|.
TGCGCCAGCAGCTTGCGGACAGAAACTAACTATGGCTACACCTTC
CASSLRTETNYGYTF
>.|TRBJ2-3|TRBV10-1|.
TGCGCCAGCAGTGAAAGCGCTCTCGTAACAGATACGCAGTATTTT
CASSESALVTDTQYF
>.|TRBJ1-2|TRBV5-1|.
TGCGCCAGCAGCTCCGCAGCGGACAGTCATGGCTACACCTTC
CASSSAADSHGYTF
>.|TRBJ2-7|TRBV28|TRBD1
TGTGCCAGCAGGCCACCGGGACAGACTTCCCCTTACGAGCAGTACTTC
CASRPPGQTSPYEQYF
>.|TRBJ1-2|TRBV7-9|TRBD1
TGTGCCAGCAGCCACAGGGGGCTCTACTATGGCTACACCTTC
CASSHRGLYYGYTF
>many|TRBJ2-7|TRBV7-9|.
TGTGCCAGCAGCACCGTCGTTGGGGCTTTCGAGCAGTACTTC
CASSTVVGAFEQYF
>.|TRBJ1-1|TRBV11-2|TRBD1
TGTGCCAGCAGCTACACGACGACAGGGGGCACTGAAGCTTTCTTT
CASSYTTTGGTEAFF
>.|TRBJ1-2|TRBV11-2|TRBD1
TGTGCCAGCAGCTTAGGGGGACAGGGACGGGGCTACACCTTC
CASSLGGQGRGYTF
>.|TRBJ2-1|TRBV5-6|TRBD2
TGTGCCAGCAGCTTGGAACCGGGACTAGAGGGGGTTAGGCAGTTCTTC
CASSLEPGLEGVRQFF
>.|TRBJ1-2|TRBV28|TRBD1
TGTGCCAGCAGAAACAGGGGTGTTCCGCATGGCTACACCTTC
CASRNRGVPHGYTF
>.|TRBJ1-2|TRBV6-1|TRBD1
TGTGCCAGCAGTGGACAGGGCCCCTACTATGGCTACACCTTC
CASSGQGPYYGYTF
>.|TRBJ1-2|TRBV28|.
TGTGCCAGCAGTTCACCCAGTGGCAGTTATGGCTACACCTTC
CASSSPSGSYGYTF
>.|TRBJ2-7|TRBV28|.
TGTGCCAGCAGTCGAGGAGGGTCCTACGAGCAGTACTTC
CASSRGGSYEQYF